This TCR beta chain is drawn from a study of blood T cell repertoires in COVID-19. The method was immunoSEQ multiplex PCR; TCRdb's version includes in-frame clones alone and lacks a portion of them. Seen here are roughly 400,000 clones, about 88% observed once, and the top ten hold around 1.5%. V trimming: 8 bases; J trimming: 5 bases; junction bases outside the gene matches: 4. The CDR3 has 13 amino acids. Germline V gene sequence: CDR1 SNHLY, CDR2 FYNNEI. All enrollees were roughly 18 to 90 years old and from 20 to 30 US areas. The origin of this receptor is a woman aged 18-30 years who had been exposed to COVID-19. The sequenced sample was PBMCs or T cells enriched from blood (not recorded which). This rearrangement joins TRBV2 to TRBJ1-1; 11 bases agree with TRBD1. The DNA of the CDR3 is TGTGCCAGCGGGGGACAGGGGGTTACTGAAGCTTTCTTT. Translating gives CASGGQGVTEAFF.